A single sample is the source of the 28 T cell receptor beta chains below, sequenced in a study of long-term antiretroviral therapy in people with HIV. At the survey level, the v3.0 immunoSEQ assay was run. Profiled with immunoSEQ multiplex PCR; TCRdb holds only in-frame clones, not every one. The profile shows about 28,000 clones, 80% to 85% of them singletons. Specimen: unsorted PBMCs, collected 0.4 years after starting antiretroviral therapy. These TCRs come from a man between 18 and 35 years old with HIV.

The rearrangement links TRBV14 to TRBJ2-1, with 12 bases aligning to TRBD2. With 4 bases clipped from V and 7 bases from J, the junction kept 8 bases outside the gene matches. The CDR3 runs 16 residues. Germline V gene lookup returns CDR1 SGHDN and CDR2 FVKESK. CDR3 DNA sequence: TGTGCCAGCAGCCCTCTAGCGGGAGGGAGTGGGAATGAGCAGTTCTTC. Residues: CASSPLAGGSGNEQFF.

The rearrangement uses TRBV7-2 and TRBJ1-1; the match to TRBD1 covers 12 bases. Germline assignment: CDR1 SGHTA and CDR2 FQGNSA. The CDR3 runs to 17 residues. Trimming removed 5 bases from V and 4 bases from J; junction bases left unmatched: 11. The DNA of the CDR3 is TGTGCCAGCAGCCCCGTTAGGGACAGGGGGCACGGCACTGAAGCTTTCTTT. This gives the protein CASSPVRDRGHGTEAFF.

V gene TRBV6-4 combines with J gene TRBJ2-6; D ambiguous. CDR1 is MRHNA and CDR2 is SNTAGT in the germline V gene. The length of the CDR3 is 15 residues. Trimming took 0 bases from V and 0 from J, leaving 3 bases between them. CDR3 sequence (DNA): TGTGCCAGCAGTGACTCGGCCTCTGGGGCCAACGTCCTGACTTTC. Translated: CASSDSASGANVLTF.

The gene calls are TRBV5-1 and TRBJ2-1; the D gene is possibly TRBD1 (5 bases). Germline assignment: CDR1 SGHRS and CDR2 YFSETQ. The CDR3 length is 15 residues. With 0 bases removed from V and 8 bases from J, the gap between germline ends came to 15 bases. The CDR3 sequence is CASSLERQGQDEQFF. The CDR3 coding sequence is TGCGCCAGCAGCTTGGAAAGGCAGGGCCAGGATGAGCAGTTCTTC.

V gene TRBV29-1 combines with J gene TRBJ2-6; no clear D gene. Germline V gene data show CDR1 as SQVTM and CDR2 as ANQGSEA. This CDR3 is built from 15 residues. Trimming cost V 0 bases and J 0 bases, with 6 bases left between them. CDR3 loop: CSVEDLRSGANVLTF. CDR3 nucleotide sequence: TGCAGCGTTGAAGATCTCCGCTCTGGGGCCAACGTCCTGACTTTC.

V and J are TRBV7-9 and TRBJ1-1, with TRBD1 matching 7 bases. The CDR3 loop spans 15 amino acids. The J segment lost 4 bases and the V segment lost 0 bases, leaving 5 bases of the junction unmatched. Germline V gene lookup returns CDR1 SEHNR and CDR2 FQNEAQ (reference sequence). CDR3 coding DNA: TGTGCCAGCAGCTTAGCAGGGGGCAGGACCACTGAAGCTTTCTTT. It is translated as CASSLAGGRTTEAFF. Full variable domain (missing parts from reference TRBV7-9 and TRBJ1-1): DTGVSQNPRHKITKRGQNVTFRCDPISEHNRLYWYRQTLGQGPEFLTYFQNEAQLEKSRLLSDRFSAERPKGSFSTLEIQRTEQGDSAMYLCASSLAGGRTTEAFFGQGTRLTVV.

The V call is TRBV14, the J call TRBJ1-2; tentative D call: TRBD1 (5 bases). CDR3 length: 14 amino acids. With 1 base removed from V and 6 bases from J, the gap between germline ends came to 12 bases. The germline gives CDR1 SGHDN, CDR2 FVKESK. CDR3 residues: CASSQVGPLHGYTF. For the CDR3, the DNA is TGTGCCAGCAGCCAAGTGGGACCGCTCCATGGCTACACCTTC.

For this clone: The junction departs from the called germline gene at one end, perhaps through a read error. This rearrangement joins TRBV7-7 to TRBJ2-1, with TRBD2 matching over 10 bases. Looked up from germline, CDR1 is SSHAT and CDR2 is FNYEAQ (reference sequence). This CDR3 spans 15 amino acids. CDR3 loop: CASSLGLAAYNEQFF. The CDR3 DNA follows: TGTGCTAGCAGCTTAGGACTAGCGGCTTACAATGAGCAGTTCTTC.

CDR3 in DNA: TGTGCCTTTCCAGGGGTTGGAAACACCATATATTTT. Its protein product is CAFPGVGNTIYF. The gene calls are TRBV7-9 and TRBJ1-3, with a possible D match to TRBD1 (6 bases). The germline V and J ends were trimmed by 11 bases and 3 bases, with 11 bases remaining between them. This CDR3 contains 12 residues. From germline, CDR1 is SEHNR and CDR2 FQNEAQ (reference sequence). Full variable domain (missing parts from reference TRBV7-9 and TRBJ1-3): DTGVSQNPRHKITKRGQNVTFRCDPISEHNRLYWYRQTLGQGPEFLTYFQNEAQLEKSRLLSDRFSAERPKGSFSTLEIQRTEQGDSAMYLCAFPGVGNTIYFGEGSWLTVV.

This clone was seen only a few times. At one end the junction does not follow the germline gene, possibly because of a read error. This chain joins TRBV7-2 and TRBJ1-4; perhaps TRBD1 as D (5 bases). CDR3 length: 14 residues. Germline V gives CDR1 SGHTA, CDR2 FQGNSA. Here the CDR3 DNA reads TGTGCCAGCAGTTTAGCAGGGTTAGCGGAAAAACTGTTTTTT. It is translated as CASSLAGLAEKLFF.

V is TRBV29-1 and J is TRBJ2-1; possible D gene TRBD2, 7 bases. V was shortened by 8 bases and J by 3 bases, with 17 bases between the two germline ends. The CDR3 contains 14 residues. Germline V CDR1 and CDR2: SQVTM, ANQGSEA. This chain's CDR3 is CSCLGGQDYNEQFF. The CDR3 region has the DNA TGCAGCTGTCTGGGGGGGCAGGACTACAATGAGCAGTTCTTC.

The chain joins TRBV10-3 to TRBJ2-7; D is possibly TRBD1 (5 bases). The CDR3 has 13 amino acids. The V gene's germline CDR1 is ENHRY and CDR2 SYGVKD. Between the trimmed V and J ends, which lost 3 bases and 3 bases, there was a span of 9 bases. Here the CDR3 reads CAISDAGFYEQYF. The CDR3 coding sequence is TGTGCCATCAGTGATGCAGGGTTCTACGAGCAGTACTTC.

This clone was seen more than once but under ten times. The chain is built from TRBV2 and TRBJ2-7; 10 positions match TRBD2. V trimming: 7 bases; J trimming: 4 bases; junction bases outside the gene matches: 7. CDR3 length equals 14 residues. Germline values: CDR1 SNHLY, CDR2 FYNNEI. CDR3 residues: CASKASGSWYEQYF. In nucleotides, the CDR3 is TGTGCCAGCAAGGCTAGCGGGAGTTGGTACGAGCAGTACTTC.

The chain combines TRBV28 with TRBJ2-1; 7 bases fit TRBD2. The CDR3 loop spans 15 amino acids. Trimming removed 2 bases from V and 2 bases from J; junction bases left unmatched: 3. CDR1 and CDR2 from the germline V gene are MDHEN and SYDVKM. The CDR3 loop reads CASSLGGSAYNEQFF. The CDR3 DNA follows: TGTGCCAGCAGTTTAGGCGGGAGTGCCTACAATGAGCAGTTCTTC.

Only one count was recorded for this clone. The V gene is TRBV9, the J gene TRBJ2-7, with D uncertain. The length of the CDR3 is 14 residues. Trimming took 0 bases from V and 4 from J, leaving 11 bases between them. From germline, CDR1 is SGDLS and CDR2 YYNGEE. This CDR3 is CASSVGAGEYEQYF. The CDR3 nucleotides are TGTGCCAGCAGCGTAGGGGCAGGAGAGTACGAGCAGTACTTC.

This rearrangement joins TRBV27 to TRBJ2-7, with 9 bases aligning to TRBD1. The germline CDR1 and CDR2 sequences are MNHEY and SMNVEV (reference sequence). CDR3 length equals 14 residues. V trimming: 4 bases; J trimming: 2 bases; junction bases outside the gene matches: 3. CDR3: CASSYGTGPYEQYF. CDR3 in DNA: TGTGCCAGCAGTTATGGGACAGGGCCCTACGAGCAGTACTTC.

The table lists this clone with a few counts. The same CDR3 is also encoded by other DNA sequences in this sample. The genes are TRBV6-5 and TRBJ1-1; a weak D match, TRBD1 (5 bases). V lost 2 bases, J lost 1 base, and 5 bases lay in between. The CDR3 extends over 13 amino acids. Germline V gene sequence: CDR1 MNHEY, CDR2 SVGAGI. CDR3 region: CASSYGGNTEAFF. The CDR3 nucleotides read TGTGCCAGCAGTTACGGGGGGAACACTGAAGCTTTCTTT.

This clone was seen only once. The CDR3 DNA follows: TGTGCCAGCAGTCCTGTGGGTCGCTACGCAGATACGCAGTATTTT. It yields the protein CASSPVGRYADTQYF. The rearrangement uses TRBV6-6 and TRBJ2-3; D gene uncertain. CDR3 size: 15 residues. Germline-derived CDR1 and CDR2 are MNHNY and SVGAGI (reference sequence). V was shortened by 5 bases and J by 4 bases, with 16 bases between the two germline ends.

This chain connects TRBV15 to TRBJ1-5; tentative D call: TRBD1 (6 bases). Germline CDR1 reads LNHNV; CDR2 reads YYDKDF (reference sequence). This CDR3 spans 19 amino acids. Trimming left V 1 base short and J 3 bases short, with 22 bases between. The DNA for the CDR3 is TGTGCCACCAGCAGAGCGAGGGTTGTGGAGACAGGCCACAATCAGCCCCAGCATTTT. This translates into CATSRARVVETGHNQPQHF.

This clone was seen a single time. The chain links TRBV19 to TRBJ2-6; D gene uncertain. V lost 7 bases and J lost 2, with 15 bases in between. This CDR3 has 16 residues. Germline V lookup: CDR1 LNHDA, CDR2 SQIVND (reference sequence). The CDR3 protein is CASNTPTEPGANVLTF. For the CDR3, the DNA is TGTGCCAGTAACACCCCGACTGAGCCTGGGGCCAACGTCCTGACTTTC.

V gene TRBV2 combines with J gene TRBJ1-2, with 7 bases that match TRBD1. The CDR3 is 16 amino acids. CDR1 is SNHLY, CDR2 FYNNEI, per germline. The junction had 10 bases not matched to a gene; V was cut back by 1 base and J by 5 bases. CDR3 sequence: CASSEGHRTGYYGYTF. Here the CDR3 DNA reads TGTGCCAGCAGTGAAGGGCACCGGACAGGTTATTATGGCTACACCTTC.

The CDR3 sequence is CASSQDHRGYGSHGYTF. The DNA for the CDR3 is TGTGCCAGCAGCCAAGACCACAGGGGATATGGTAGTCATGGCTACACCTTC. V gene TRBV14 combines with J gene TRBJ1-2; 7 nucleotides match TRBD1. Germline V CDR1 and CDR2: SGHDN, FVKESK. V lost 0 bases to trimming and J lost 6 bases; unmatched junction nucleotides: 13. The CDR3 spans 17 residues.

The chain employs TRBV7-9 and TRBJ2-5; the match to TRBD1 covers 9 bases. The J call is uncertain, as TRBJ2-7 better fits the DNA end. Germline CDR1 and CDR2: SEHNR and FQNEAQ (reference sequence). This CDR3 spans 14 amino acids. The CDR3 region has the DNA TGTGCCAGCAGCCCACAGGGGGCTCCCTACGAGCAGTACTTC. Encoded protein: CASSPQGAPYEQYF.

CDR3 sequence reads: CASSIWTDSNTGELFF. CDR3 coding DNA: TGTGCCAGTAGTATTTGGACGGACTCGAACACCGGGGAGCTGTTTTTT. V and J are TRBV19 and TRBJ2-2, with a tentative D call TRBD2 (5 bases). This CDR3 comprises 16 residues. CDR1 is LNHDA, CDR2 SQIVND, per germline (reference sequence). Trimming shortened V by 3 bases and J by 0 bases, and 11 bases separated the two germline ends.

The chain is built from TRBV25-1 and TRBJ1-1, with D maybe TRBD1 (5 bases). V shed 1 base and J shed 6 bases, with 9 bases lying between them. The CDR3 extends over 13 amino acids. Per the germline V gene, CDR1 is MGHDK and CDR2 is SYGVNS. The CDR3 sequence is CASSESTGAEAFF. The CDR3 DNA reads TGTGCCAGCAGTGAATCAACGGGGGCTGAAGCTTTCTTT.

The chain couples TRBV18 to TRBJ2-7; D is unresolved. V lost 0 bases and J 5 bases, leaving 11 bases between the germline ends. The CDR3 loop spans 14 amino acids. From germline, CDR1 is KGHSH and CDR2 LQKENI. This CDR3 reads CASSPPFSSHEQYF. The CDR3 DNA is TGTGCCAGCTCACCACCATTTAGCAGCCACGAGCAGTACTTC.

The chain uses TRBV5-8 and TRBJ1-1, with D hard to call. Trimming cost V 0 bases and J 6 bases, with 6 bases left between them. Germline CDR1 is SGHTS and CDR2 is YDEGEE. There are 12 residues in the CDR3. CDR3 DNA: TGTGCCAGCAGCTTGGGAGTTGCTGAAGCTTTCTTT. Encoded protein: CASSLGVAEAFF.

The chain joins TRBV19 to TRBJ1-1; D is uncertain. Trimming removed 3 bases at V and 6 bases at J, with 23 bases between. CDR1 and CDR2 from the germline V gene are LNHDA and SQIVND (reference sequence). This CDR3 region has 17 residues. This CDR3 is CASSMRGHVTFWPEAFF. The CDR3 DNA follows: TGTGCCAGTAGTATGCGAGGGCACGTCACCTTTTGGCCTGAAGCTTTCTTT. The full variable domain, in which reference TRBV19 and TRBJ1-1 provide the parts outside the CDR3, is DGGITQSPKYLFRKEGQNVTLSCEQNLNHDAMYWYRQDPGQGLRLIYYSQIVNDFQKGDIAEGYSVSREKKESFPLTVTSAQKNPTAFYLCASSMRGHVTFWPEAFFGQGTRLTVV.